Below are 11 T cell receptor beta chains sequenced from a single sample in a study of blood T cell repertoires in COVID-19. Method: immunoSEQ multiplex PCR; TCRdb's copy keeps in-frame clones and lacks some. This sample has about 100,000 clones, with 86% found just once. Sequences were obtained from PBMCs or T cells enriched from blood (not recorded which). These receptors came from a woman aged 50 to 65 who had recovered from COVID-19.

V gene TRBV6-6 combines with J gene TRBJ1-6; TRBD1 is a possible D gene (6 bases). Germline CDR1 MNHNY, CDR2 SVGAGI (reference sequence). V was clipped by 5 bases and J by 7 bases, with 12 bases between them. The CDR3 is 14 amino acids. CDR3 in DNA: TGTGCCAGCAGTCTGGGGGGGGCGAATTCACCCCTCCACTTT. The encoded protein is CASSLGGANSPLHF.

A single count supports this clone. The rearrangement links TRBV28 to TRBJ1-1; no definite D call. CDR1 is MDHEN and CDR2 is SYDVKM in the germline V gene. The CDR3 loop spans 15 amino acids. Deletions cut 2 bases from V and 1 base from J, with 11 bases between. CDR3 in DNA: TGTGCCAGCAGTTTAGGAGGCAGCAGGAACACTGAAGCTTTCTTT. This gives the protein CASSLGGSRNTEAFF.

This clone was detected a few times. The chain joins TRBV29-1 to TRBJ2-2; 7 bases are shared with TRBD1. CDR3 length: 15 residues. The V gene's germline CDR1 is SQVTM and CDR2 ANQGSEA. V was pared by 1 base and J by 6 bases, with 8 bases of the junction left unmatched. The DNA of the CDR3 is TGCAGCGTTGAAGGCCTCGGACAGGTCGCCGGGGAGCTGTTTTTT. Encoded protein: CSVEGLGQVAGELFF.

This clone was recorded a few times. The gene calls are TRBV6-2 or TRBV6-3 and TRBJ1-1; perhaps TRBD1 as D (5 bases). The CDR3 extends over 16 amino acids. CDR1 and CDR2 from the germline V gene are MNHEY and SVGEGT. Trimming cost V 2 bases and J 0 bases, with 13 bases left between them. The CDR3 protein is CASSYIGVSMNTEAFF. In nucleotides, the CDR3 is TGTGCCAGCAGTTACATAGGGGTTTCCATGAACACTGAAGCTTTCTTT.

The V gene is TRBV28, the J gene TRBJ2-5, with TRBD1 matching over 9 bases. Per germline, CDR1 MDHEN and CDR2 SYDVKM. The CDR3 extends over 13 amino acids. The junction had 1 base not matched to a gene; V was cut back by 3 bases and J by 5 bases. The CDR3 DNA follows: TGTGCCAGCAGTTTGGACAGGGGCGAGACCCAGTACTTC. It codes for CASSLDRGETQYF.

The V gene is TRBV6-5, the J gene TRBJ1-1; D unclear. The CDR3 runs 14 residues. V was cut by 0 bases and J by 4 bases, with 9 bases left in between. Germline CDR1 reads MNHEY; CDR2 reads SVGAGI. This CDR3 is CASSYSRGSTEAFF. CDR3 nucleotides: TGTGCCAGCAGTTACTCGAGAGGTTCCACTGAAGCTTTCTTT.

The chain links TRBV7-8 to TRBJ2-5; the match to TRBD2 covers 7 bases. Germline assignment: CDR1 SGHVS and CDR2 FQNEAQ. The CDR3 totals 13 residues. V dropped 5 bases and J dropped 3; count of bases not matched to a gene: 3. The CDR3 DNA follows: TGTGCCAGCAGCCTCCTAGCGGAAGAGACCCAGTACTTC. Translated: CASSLLAEETQYF.

J is TRBJ1-1 and V is TRBV5-8, with D uncertain. The CDR3 contains 15 residues. Trimming removed 2 bases at V and 0 bases at J, with 11 bases between. The germline V gene encodes CDR1 SGHTS and CDR2 YDEGEE. The chain's CDR3 is CASSFRFYMNTEAFF. The CDR3, as DNA: TGTGCCAGCAGCTTCCGATTTTACATGAACACTGAAGCTTTCTTT.

This chain uses TRBV28 with TRBJ1-5; no reliable D call. V was clipped by 3 bases and J by 5 bases, with 5 bases between them. The CDR3 has 12 residues. In germline, CDR1 is MDHEN, CDR2 SYDVKM. CDR3 nucleotides: TGTGCCAGCAGTTTGGAGGATCAGCCCCAGCATTTT. This gives the protein CASSLEDQPQHF.

This clone has more than one count but fewer than ten. CDR3 region: CASSLVCVWGTHALNTEAFF. In DNA, the CDR3 is TGTGCCAGCAGCCTCGTTTGCGTTTGGGGGACACACGCCCTGAACACTGAAGCTTTCTTT. The V call is TRBV7-6, the J call TRBJ1-1, with D perhaps TRBD1 (6 bases). Germline loops: CDR1 SGHVS, CDR2 FNYEAQ. The CDR3 consists of 20 residues. Trimming cost V 5 bases and J 0 bases, with 28 bases left between them.

CDR3 sequence reads: CASRQGNTEAFF. DNA for the CDR3: TGTGCCAGCAGACAGGGAAACACTGAAGCTTTCTTT. This chain links TRBV6-5 with TRBJ1-1; the D gene is possibly TRBD1 (6 bases). This CDR3 region has 12 residues. V lost 6 bases and J 2 bases, leaving 7 bases between the germline ends. Germline loops: CDR1 MNHEY, CDR2 SVGAGI.